The 2 T cell receptor beta chains in this list originate from one sample, sequenced in a study of blood T cell repertoires in COVID-19. TCRdb keeps only in-frame clones here, not all; method: immunoSEQ multiplex PCR. The sample carries around 80,000 clones, 75% to 90% recorded once. Specimen: peripheral blood. The receptors derive from a man aged 55 to 70 with acute or convalescent COVID-19.

For the CDR3, the DNA is TGCACCAGCAACCAAGATAACGAACTGTCATACGAGCAGTACTTC. Its protein is CTSNQDNELSYEQYF. The chain has TRBV1 and TRBJ2-7; TRBD2 was called by the table and not checked on the DNA. TRBV1 constitutes a pseudogene. The CDR3 consists of 15 residues.

The genes are TRBV5-1 and TRBJ1-3; the D is unclear. Between the trimmed V and J ends, which lost 4 bases and 0 bases, there was a span of 17 bases. This CDR3 has 17 residues. The germline V gene encodes CDR1 SGHRS and CDR2 YFSETQ. CDR3 amino acids: CASSPFLTGGSGNTIYF. The CDR3 DNA reads TGCGCCAGCAGCCCTTTCCTGACGGGAGGCTCTGGAAACACCATATATTTT.